The T cell receptor (beta chain) under discussion was sequenced for a study of cytomegalovirus exposure and HLA in healthy donors. Overall study: Among the roughly 400 genotyped donors, 81% were placed in the Caucasian-associated ancestry cluster.

The PCR contained 60 Vbeta and 13 Jbeta primers. The assay was immunoSEQ multiplex PCR, and TCRdb's table has in-frame clones only and misses some. The data hold about 110,000 clones, with approximately 80% observed a single time. Germline CDR1 reads SEHNR; CDR2 reads FQNEAQ (reference sequence). Trimming removed 3 bases at V and 4 bases at J, with 13 bases between. This CDR3 is built from 14 residues. This sequence joins TRBV7-9 and TRBJ2-7; D possibly corresponds to TRBD1 (5 bases). The specimen was PBMCs. The sequence was obtained from a woman in her twenties or thirties in good health and CMV-seronegative. CDR3 sequence (DNA): TGTGCCAGCAGCTTTCAGGGCTTGGAATACGAGCAGTACTTC. It yields the protein CASSFQGLEYEQYF.